The table lists the clone carrying this T cell receptor (beta chain) with a few counts. The antigen remains undetermined. The sample comes from a study of prognosis after radiotherapy for stage I lung cancer. Study at large: In a few patients, distant metastases developed after radiotherapy (median roughly 7 months), whereas more than 13 patients showed no significant progression. General observations from the study: Reportedly, TRBV and TRBJ gene usage varied with metastasis presence. Lower values of Shannon entropy after stereotactic body radiation therapy were seen in patients who developed distant metastases.

Trimming cost V 0 bases and J 5 bases; bases outside gene matches: 8. Germline assignment: CDR1 DFQATT and CDR2 SNEGSKA (reference sequence). The CDR3 consists of 15 residues. Two-round multiplex PCR on genomic DNA was the method by which TCR beta CDR3 was amplified. First-round PCR amplification was performed with primers specific to each TRBV and TRBJ gene. The second PCR round used universal primers. TCRdb re-called the multiplex PCR reads through MiXCR, storing one row per CDR3 protein. The repertoire holds 59,000 or so distinct CDR3 sequences, with 26% as singletons. Here the sequenced sample was PBMCs, taken before or after stereotactic body radiation therapy (not recorded which). The source of this sequence is a donor over 45 with non-small cell lung cancer. V usage is TRBV20-1 and J usage is TRBJ2-5; 8 nucleotides match TRBD2. CDR3 DNA sequence: TGCAGTGCTAGAGATTATAGTAGCGGGGATGAGACCCAGTACTTC. This gives the protein CSARDYSSGDETQYF.